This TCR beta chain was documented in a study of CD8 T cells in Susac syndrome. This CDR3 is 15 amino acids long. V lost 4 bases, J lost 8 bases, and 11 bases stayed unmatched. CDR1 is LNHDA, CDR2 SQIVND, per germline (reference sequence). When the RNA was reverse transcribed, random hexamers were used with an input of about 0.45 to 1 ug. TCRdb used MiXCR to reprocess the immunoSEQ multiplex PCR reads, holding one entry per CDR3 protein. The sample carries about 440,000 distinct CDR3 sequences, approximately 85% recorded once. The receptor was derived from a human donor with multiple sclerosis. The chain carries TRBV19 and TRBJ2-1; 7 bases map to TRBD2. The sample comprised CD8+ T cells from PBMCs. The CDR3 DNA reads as TGTGCCAGTAGTACTACTAGCGCCGGCTTGGATGAGCAGTTCTTC. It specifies CASSTTSAGLDEQFF.